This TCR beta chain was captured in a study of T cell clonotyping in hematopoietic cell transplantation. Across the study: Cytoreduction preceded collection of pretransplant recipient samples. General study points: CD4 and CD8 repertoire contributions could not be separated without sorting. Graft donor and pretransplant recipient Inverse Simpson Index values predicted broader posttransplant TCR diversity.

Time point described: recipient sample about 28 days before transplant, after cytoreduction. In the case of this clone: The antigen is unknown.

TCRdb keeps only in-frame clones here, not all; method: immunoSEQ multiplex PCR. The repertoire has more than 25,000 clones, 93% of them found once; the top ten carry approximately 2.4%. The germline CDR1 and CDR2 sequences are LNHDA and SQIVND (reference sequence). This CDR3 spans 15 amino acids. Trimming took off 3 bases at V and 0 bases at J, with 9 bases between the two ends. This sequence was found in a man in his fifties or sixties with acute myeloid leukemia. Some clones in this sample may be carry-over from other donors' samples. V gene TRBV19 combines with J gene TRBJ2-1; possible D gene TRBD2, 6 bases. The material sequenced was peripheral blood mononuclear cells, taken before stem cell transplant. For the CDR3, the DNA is TGTGCCAGTAGTATGAAGGAGGGCTCCTACAATGAGCAGTTCTTC. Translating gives CASSMKEGSYNEQFF. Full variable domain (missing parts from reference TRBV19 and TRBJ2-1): DGGITQSPKYLFRKEGQNVTLSCEQNLNHDAMYWYRQDPGQGLRLIYYSQIVNDFQKGDIAEGYSVSREKKESFPLTVTSAQKNPTAFYLCASSMKEGSYNEQFFGPGTRLTVL.